These T cell receptor beta chains were read from a single sample in a study of blood T cell repertoires in COVID-19. Measured with immunoSEQ multiplex PCR; TCRdb has only the in-frame clones, and not every one. The sample holds around 260,000 clones, around 87% seen once. The sequencing sample was made of peripheral blood. The receptor set was obtained from a woman in her fifties or sixties with acute or convalescent COVID-19. CDR3s include the opening cysteine and the closing phenylalanine or tryptophan. Each record gives: J gene, D gene, clone size, V gene, CDR3 DNA, CDR3 protein. The D gene is left open where the match is weak. The size entry is marked missing in some rows and otherwise reads once, few, many or a size class.

TRBJ2-2 | - | - | TRBV28 | TGTGCCAGCACCCCTCCCAACACCGGGGAGCTGTTTTTT | CASTPPNTGELFF
TRBJ2-1 | TRBD1 | - | TRBV9 | TGTGCCAGCAGCGTAGCTCCAGGGGGCAATGAGCAGTTCTTC | CASSVAPGGNEQFF
TRBJ1-1 | TRBD1 | - | TRBV18 | TGTGCCAGCTCACCCGGACAGGGGGTGAACACTGAAGCTTTCTTT | CASSPGQGVNTEAFF
TRBJ1-1 | - | - | TRBV2 | TGTGCCAGCAGTATGCAGGGTGGTGAGACTGAAGCTTTCTTT | CASSMQGGETEAFF
TRBJ2-1 | TRBD2 | - | TRBV28 | TGTGCCAGCAGGGCTCCCGGGACTAGCGCTTTAAATGAGCAGTTCTTC | CASRAPGTSALNEQFF
TRBJ2-5 | - | - | TRBV29-1 | TGCAGCGTTGAAGCGGGGGAAGAGACCCAGTACTTC | CSVEAGEETQYF
TRBJ1-2 | TRBD1 | - | TRBV2 | TGTGCCAGCAGCCCCAAAGGACAGGGTAGGGCTAACTATGGCTACACCTTC | CASSPKGQGRANYGYTF
TRBJ2-3 | TRBD2 | - | TRBV5-1 | TGCGCCAGCAGCTTGACTCCTGGGACTAGCGGAGAACGCACAGATACGCAGTATTTT | CASSLTPGTSGERTDTQYF
TRBJ2-3 | TRBD2 | - | TRBV5-1 | TGCGCCAGCAGCGTAACTAGCGGTCGAATTAGCACAGATACGCAGTATTTT | CASSVTSGRISTDTQYF
TRBJ1-2 | - | - | TRBV5-6 | TGTGCCAGCAGCAGGGAGATGAACCCTAACTATGGCTACACCTTC | CASSREMNPNYGYTF
TRBJ2-3 | - | - | TRBV11-3 | TGTGCCAGCAGCTTAGGGCTAGTCGGCACAGATACGCAGTATTTT | CASSLGLVGTDTQYF
TRBJ1-5 | - | - | TRBV5-1 | TGCGCCAGCAGCTTGGCCGGAGTCGGCAATCAGCCCCAGCATTTT | CASSLAGVGNQPQHF
TRBJ2-7 | TRBD2 | few | TRBV7-2 | TGTGCCAGCAGCTTACTAGCGGGAGTCGGTTACGAGCAGTACTTC | CASSLLAGVGYEQYF
TRBJ1-1 | - | - | TRBV6-5 | TGTGCCAGCAGTTTAAACGCTGGACTTCAGAACACTGAAGCTTTCTTT | CASSLNAGLQNTEAFF
TRBJ2-7 | TRBD1 | - | TRBV29-1 | TGCAGCGCCAAGACAGGGTACGAGCAGTACTTC | CSAKTGYEQYF
TRBJ2-2 | - | - | TRBV3-1/TRBV3-2 | TGTGCCAGCAGCCATCACGGTCGGGGAAGGTCCGGGGAGCTGTTTTTT | CASSHHGRGRSGELFF
TRBJ2-7 | TRBD1 | - | TRBV7-3 | TGTGCCAGCAGCTTAACCGGGACAGGGGGCCGTGAGCAGTACTTC | CASSLTGTGGREQYF
TRBJ2-3 | TRBD1 | once | TRBV5-1 | TGCGCCAGCAGCTTGGGGACAGGGGGCACAGATACGCAGTATTTT | CASSLGTGGTDTQYF
TRBJ2-1 | TRBD1 | - | TRBV5-1 | TGCGCCAGCAGACGGGACAGCCTGTACAATGAGCAGTTCTTC | CASRRDSLYNEQFF
TRBJ1-1 | - | - | TRBV27 | TGTGCCAGCAGTTTTAGCGGGGGCGGCTCTGCAGGGGTGAACACTGAAGCTTTCTTT | CASSFSGGGSAGVNTEAFF
TRBJ2-3 | - | - | TRBV18 | TGTGCCAGCTCACCACCTTTTCTCGGCACAGATACGCAGTATTTT | CASSPPFLGTDTQYF
TRBJ1-3 | TRBD1 | few | TRBV4-2 | TGTGCCAGCAGCCAAGAAAACACACAGGGGGACACCATATATTTT | CASSQENTQGDTIYF
TRBJ2-7 | TRBD2 | - | TRBV2 | TGTGCCAGCAACCCGACTAGCGCTACCTACGAGCAGTACTTC | CASNPTSATYEQYF
TRBJ1-5 | - | - | TRBV28 | TGTGCCAGCAGTCCCCGCTACGGTAGGGGTGATCAGCCCCAGCATTTT | CASSPRYGRGDQPQHF
TRBJ2-7 | - | - | TRBV30 | TGTGCCTGGGAGCAGGGGCGATCCTACGAGCAGTACTTC | CAWEQGRSYEQYF
TRBJ2-5 | - | - | TRBV7-9 | TGTGCCAGCGGGGGGTGGGAAGAGACCCAGTACTTC | CASGGWEETQYF
TRBJ2-7 | TRBD2 | - | TRBV18 | TGTGCCAGCTCACAGATAGCGGGAGTGGGGTCCTACGAGCAGTACTTC | CASSQIAGVGSYEQYF
TRBJ1-5 | TRBD1 | - | TRBV13 | TGTGCCAGCAGCTGGGGACAGGGAAATCAGCCCCAGCATTTT | CASSWGQGNQPQHF
TRBJ1-3 | TRBD1 | - | TRBV28 | TGTGCCAGCAGAGGACAGGGGAACTCTGGAAACACCATATATTTT | CASRGQGNSGNTIYF
TRBJ2-7 | - | - | TRBV28 | TGTGCCAGTAGATCCAAGGGGTACGAGCAGTACTTC | CASRSKGYEQYF
TRBJ1-1 | - | - | TRBV21-1 | TGTGCCAGCAGGGGTGGGAGCGAGGAACTCACTGAAGCTTTCTTT | CASRGGSEELTEAFF
TRBJ1-6 | TRBD1 | few | TRBV7-8 | TGTGCCAGCAGCTTCCACCGACAGGGGAATTGGAATTCACCCCTCCACTTT | CASSFHRQGNWNSPLHF
TRBJ1-4 | - | - | TRBV28 | TGTGCCAGCCGGCACAGGGATTCAAGGGAAAAACTGTTTTTT | CASRHRDSREKLFF
TRBJ1-2 | - | - | TRBV3-1/TRBV3-2 | TGTGCCAGCAGCCAAGACAGGTTCTATGGCTACACCTTC | CASSQDRFYGYTF
TRBJ1-1 | TRBD1 | - | TRBV2 | TGTGCCAGCAGTTGGGACAGGGGGAACACTGAAGCTTTCTTT | CASSWDRGNTEAFF
TRBJ1-6 | - | few | TRBV28 | TGTGCCAGCAGTTCTTTAGGGGCGGGGGGTTCACCCCTCCACTTT | CASSSLGAGGSPLHF
TRBJ1-5 | - | - | TRBV9 | TGTGCCAGCAGCCCCGGCGGCGGGGAGGGGCAGCCCCAGCATTTT | CASSPGGGEGQPQHF
TRBJ2-5 | TRBD1 | - | TRBV7-8 | TGTGCCAGCAGCAAAAATCCGACAGGGGGAAGGTCCCCGCGGGAGACCCAGTACTTC | CASSKNPTGGRSPRETQYF
TRBJ2-1 | TRBD2 | - | TRBV30 | TGTGCCTGGAGTGTAGCGGGAGGGCTGTACAATGAGCAGTTCTTC | CAWSVAGGLYNEQFF
TRBJ2-1 | TRBD2 | - | TRBV5-1 | TGCGCCAGCAGTTGGGATTCTAGCGGACCTCGGAATGAGCAGTTCTTC | CASSWDSSGPRNEQFF
TRBJ2-7 | TRBD2 | few | TRBV27 | TGTGCCAGCCGAGCGCTAGCGGGAACCTACGAGCAGTACTTC | CASRALAGTYEQYF
TRBJ2-2 | TRBD2 | - | TRBV5-4 | TGTGCCAGCAGCCCAGGGACTAGCGGGCAGAACACCGGGGAGCTGTTTTTT | CASSPGTSGQNTGELFF
TRBJ1-3 | TRBD1 | few | TRBV2 | TGTGCCAGCACCAAGGGGACAGGTGGAAACACCATATATTTT | CASTKGTGGNTIYF
TRBJ2-1 | TRBD2 | - | TRBV6-4 | TGTGCCAGCAGTGACTCGTTCGGACTAGCGTCCAATGAGCAGTTCTTC | CASSDSFGLASNEQFF
TRBJ2-7 | TRBD2 | - | TRBV27 | TGTGCCAGCAGTTCAAAGGCGGCGCTAGCGGGGCGGTACGAGCAGTACTTC | CASSSKAALAGRYEQYF
TRBJ2-5 | - | - | TRBV19 | TGTGCCAGTTCGGAGGGACCGGGACAAGAGACCCAGTACTTC | CASSEGPGQETQYF